The present entry profiles one T cell receptor beta chain with its context. The CDR3 extends over 13 amino acids. Germline CDR1 and CDR2: MGHRA and YSYEKL. Losses at the gene ends were 4 bases for V and 7 bases for J; bases not matched to a gene: 6. This entry belongs to a study of T cells in Graves' hyperthyroidism and ophthalmopathy. TCR beta CDR3 regions were amplified from RNA transcripts. In the first-round RT-PCR of the TCR CDR3, the HTBI primer set was used. TCRdb called the multiplex PCR reads again in MiXCR, with one record for every CDR3 protein. The sample holds hundreds of thousands of distinct CDR3 sequences, more than 15% seen once.

The specimen was blood. The TCR comes from a woman aged 18 to 35 with Graves' hyperthyroidism. The rearrangement uses TRBV4-1 and TRBJ1-1; TRBD1 agrees at 7 bases. DNA of the CDR3: TGCGCCAGCAGCCGAAATGACAGGGATGAAGCTTTCTTT. Encoded protein: CASSRNDRDEAFF.